This T cell receptor beta chain was sequenced for a study of Ad26.COV2.S vaccination and SARS-CoV-2 variants. Note on this clone: Its antigen is currently unknown.

General study points: Reportedly, spike-specific CD8+ and CD4+ T cell responses achieved substantial breadth once vaccination had taken place. The study found similar non-spike TCR breadth in vaccine and placebo recipients. TCR breadth and depth analyses may have underestimated total T cell responses. Recipients given vaccine exceeded placebo recipients in spike-specific TCR breadth.

The CDR3 is made up of 16 amino acids. Germline CDR1 MNHEY, CDR2 SMNVEV (reference sequence). The V segment lost 0 bases and the J segment 3 bases; nucleotides outside the gene matches: 6. Sequenced by immunoSEQ multiplex PCR; TCRdb stores in-frame clones only, minus some. The data contain around 370,000 clones, around 90% of them singletons. V gene TRBV27 combines with J gene TRBJ2-7, with TRBD1 matching 9 bases. The TCR was taken from a human donor who had recovered from COVID-19. Source: peripheral blood, taken after recovery from COVID-19. CDR3 region: CASSLSKGTGYYEQYF. The CDR3 DNA reads as TGTGCCAGCAGTTTATCGAAAGGGACAGGGTACTACGAGCAGTACTTC.